Each of the 30 T cell receptor beta chains below was sequenced from the same sample in a study of blood T cell repertoires in COVID-19. Profiling relied on immunoSEQ multiplex PCR, and the TCRdb table lists in-frame clones only, not all of them. The sample lists 25,000 to 35,000 clones, more than 80% seen once, with 7.3% in the top ten. The sequencing input was peripheral blood. These receptors were taken from a human donor in a cohort sampled during active COVID-19.

The chain recombines TRBV29-1 with TRBJ2-1; 9 positions agree with TRBD2. The CDR3 has 15 amino acids. Germline trimming cut 1 base from V and 10 bases from J; bases unmatched to any gene: 11. Looked up from germline, CDR1 is SQVTM and CDR2 is ANQGSEA. The CDR3 DNA is TGCAGCGTTGAAGGCCTAGCGGGGTTCTTCATAGAGCAGTTCTTC. It yields the protein CSVEGLAGFFIEQFF.

The V gene is TRBV20-1, the J gene TRBJ2-5, with 9 bases aligning to TRBD1. The CDR3 runs 16 residues. Germline values: CDR1 DFQATT, CDR2 SNEGSKA (reference sequence). The trim removed 3 bases at V and 4 bases at J, leaving 12 bases unmatched. This CDR3 is CSASTALHRGLETQYF. The CDR3, as DNA: TGCAGTGCTAGTACCGCGCTTCACAGGGGGCTAGAGACCCAGTACTTC.

This chain uses TRBV3-1 (or the pseudogene TRBV3-2) with TRBJ2-5, with 9 bases lining up with TRBD2. Germline V gives CDR1 LGHDT, CDR2 YNNKEL (reference sequence). Losses at the gene ends were 0 bases for V and 6 bases for J; bases not matched to a gene: 11. The CDR3 totals 17 residues. The CDR3 nucleotides read TGTGCCAGCAGCCAAGAGGGCTCGACTAGCGGACGGAAGACCCAGTACTTC. It yields the protein CASSQEGSTSGRKTQYF.

This rearrangement joins TRBV27 to TRBJ2-1, with 10 bases that match TRBD1. The CDR3 is 19 amino acids. CDR1 is MNHEY, CDR2 SMNVEV, per germline (reference sequence). Trimming cost V 5 bases and J 0 bases; bases outside gene matches: 13. The CDR3 loop is CASSETGGYSLSSYNEQFF. CDR3 DNA: TGTGCCAGCAGTGAGACAGGGGGCTACTCATTGAGCTCCTACAATGAGCAGTTCTTC.

This clone was seen more than once but under ten times. The rearrangement uses TRBV25-1 and TRBJ1-2; 7 bases agree with TRBD1. The CDR3 has 16 residues. CDR1 and CDR2 from the germline V gene are MGHDK and SYGVNS. The junction had 10 bases not matched to a gene; V was cut back by 2 bases and J by 4 bases. The chain's CDR3 is CASSEEPGQEVYGYTF. CDR3 DNA sequence: TGTGCCAGCAGTGAAGAACCTGGACAGGAAGTCTATGGCTACACCTTC.

This sequence joins TRBV7-3 and TRBJ2-1; D may be TRBD2 (5 bases). The length of the CDR3 is 14 residues. Per germline, CDR1 SGHTA and CDR2 FQGTGA. Trimming took off 5 bases at V and 4 bases at J, with 12 bases between the two ends. The CDR3 loop is CASSADYTYNEQFF. CDR3 nucleotides: TGTGCCAGCAGCGCCGACTATACGTACAATGAGCAGTTCTTC.

The V call is TRBV2, the J call TRBJ1-2; 8 bases line up with TRBD1. CDR1 SNHLY and CDR2 FYNNEI come from the germline V gene. Trimming cost V 2 bases and J 0 bases; bases outside gene matches: 2. CDR3 length: 15 amino acids. The CDR3 region is CASSESGGPNYGYTF. The CDR3 DNA reads TGTGCCAGCAGTGAATCAGGGGGCCCTAACTATGGCTACACCTTC.

The chain joins TRBV3-1 (or the pseudogene TRBV3-2) to TRBJ1-1; D remains ambiguous. The CDR3 is 13 amino acids. V was shortened by 1 base and J by 6 bases, with 9 bases between the two germline ends. Germline CDR1 reads LGHDT; CDR2 reads YNNKEL (reference sequence). CDR3 sequence reads: CASSQVSGSEAFF. Written as DNA, the CDR3 is TGTGCCAGCAGCCAAGTAAGCGGATCTGAAGCTTTCTTT.

The V and J genes are TRBV5-8 and TRBJ2-5, with D perhaps matching TRBD1 (6 bases). Germline V lookup: CDR1 SGHTS, CDR2 YDEGEE. Trimming took off 7 bases at V and 7 bases at J, with 20 bases between the two ends. The CDR3 extends over 14 amino acids. CDR3 bases: TGTGCCAGCGTTCCACTTCAGGGGACGGGGACCCAGTACTTC. It specifies CASVPLQGTGTQYF.

The CDR3 nucleotides are TGTGCCAGCAGCTTAACTGCGGGGTACAATGAGCAGTTCTTC. Its protein product is CASSLTAGYNEQFF. The chain has TRBV7-3 and TRBJ2-1; D may be TRBD2 (6 bases). CDR3 length equals 14 residues. The germline V gene encodes CDR1 SGHTA and CDR2 FQGTGA. Trimming removed 0 bases from V and 4 bases from J, with 7 bases in between.

The chain couples TRBV18 to TRBJ2-1; 10 nucleotides match TRBD2. From germline, CDR1 is KGHSH and CDR2 LQKENI. The CDR3 extends over 15 amino acids. J lost 4 bases, V lost 6 bases, and 6 bases had no gene match. Here the CDR3 DNA reads TGTGCCAGCTCGAAAGGACTAGCGGATTACAATGAGCAGTTCTTC. It translates to CASSKGLADYNEQFF.

This chain uses TRBV29-1 with TRBJ2-1; 11 nucleotides line up with TRBD2. CDR1 and CDR2 from the germline V gene are SQVTM and ANQGSEA. The CDR3 consists of 13 residues. J gave up 7 bases and V 8 bases, and 7 bases lay outside the gene matches. The CDR3 coding sequence is TGCAGCACCGGGACTAGCGGTACAAATGAGCAGTTCTTC. Amino acid sequence: CSTGTSGTNEQFF.

Notes on this clone: The sample contains more than one DNA sequence encoding this CDR3. V gene TRBV9 combines with J gene TRBJ1-2; D ambiguous. Germline CDR1 is SGDLS and CDR2 is YYNGEE. CDR3 length: 16 amino acids. Trimming removed 4 bases at V and 0 bases at J, with 16 bases between. The CDR3 DNA reads TGTGCCAGCAGCCCGCTAGGCCGGTCCGCTAACTATGGCTACACCTTC. Translated, it gives CASSPLGRSANYGYTF.

CDR3 nucleotide sequence: TGTGCCAGCAGCTTAGGAGCGAACACTGAAGCTTTCTTT. It codes for CASSLGANTEAFF. V and J are TRBV7-6 and TRBJ1-1; D call uncertain. This CDR3 is 13 amino acids long. Trimming stripped 1 base from V and 1 base from J, with 4 bases between. Per germline, CDR1 SGHVS and CDR2 FNYEAQ.

The J gene is TRBJ1-6, the V gene TRBV2; D not resolved. From germline, CDR1 is SNHLY and CDR2 FYNNEI. The CDR3 has 13 amino acids. V lost 6 bases, J lost 9 bases, and 12 bases lay in between. DNA of the CDR3: TGTGCCAGCAGAACACACCGGAGTTCACCCCTCCACTTT. Its protein is CASRTHRSSPLHF. Looking up the rest from reference TRBV2 and TRBJ1-6 gives the full variable domain: EPEVTQTPSHQVTQMGQEVILRCVPISNHLYFYWYRQILGQKVEFLVSFYNNEISEKSEIFDDQFSVERPDGSNFTLKIRSTKLEDSAMYFCASRTHRSSPLHFGNGTRLTVT.

The sample holds a few counts of this clone. The rearrangement links TRBV2 to TRBJ2-7; unclear D gene. The germline gives CDR1 SNHLY, CDR2 FYNNEI. V was trimmed by 3 bases and J by 0 bases, leaving 3 bases between them. The CDR3 covers 12 residues. CDR3 residues: CASSESSYEQYF. The CDR3 DNA reads as TGTGCCAGCAGTGAGAGCTCCTACGAGCAGTACTTC.

The chain is built from TRBV30 and TRBJ2-7; weak D call: TRBD2 (6 bases). The germline V gene encodes CDR1 GTSNPN and CDR2 SVGIG (reference sequence). Trimming stripped 7 bases from V and 0 bases from J, with 13 bases between. The CDR3 covers 13 residues. The CDR3 is CAFRDSNSYEQYF. The CDR3 DNA reads TGTGCCTTCCGGGACTCCAACTCCTACGAGCAGTACTTC.

The CDR3 here is CASSQGGYQETQYF. CDR3 sequence (DNA): TGTGCCAGCAGCCAAGGGGGCTACCAAGAGACCCAGTACTTC. The chain is built from TRBV4-2 and TRBJ2-5, with D perhaps TRBD1 (5 bases). The CDR3 is 14 amino acids. Trimming shortened V by 1 base and J by 0 bases, and 6 bases separated the two germline ends. CDR1 LGHNA and CDR2 YNFKEQ come from the germline V gene.

V usage is TRBV4-1 and J usage is TRBJ1-5, with 8 bases lining up with TRBD1. J lost 4 bases, V lost 0 bases, and 5 bases had no gene match. Germline V lookup: CDR1 MGHRA, CDR2 YSYEKL. The CDR3 length is 16 residues. CDR3 sequence: CASSQDPWTGNQPQHF. Here the CDR3 DNA reads TGCGCCAGCAGCCAAGATCCCTGGACAGGGAATCAGCCCCAGCATTTT.

Only one count was recorded for this clone. The chain is built from TRBV10-3 and TRBJ2-7; the match to TRBD1 covers 10 bases. The CDR3 spans 15 residues. The V gene end was trimmed by 6 bases and the J gene end by 3 bases; junction bases not matched to a gene: 8. CDR1 ENHRY and CDR2 SYGVKD come from the germline V gene. This CDR3 reads CAIREPGQGSYEQYF. For the CDR3, the DNA is TGTGCCATCAGGGAACCGGGACAGGGGAGCTACGAGCAGTACTTC.

The genes are TRBV19 and TRBJ2-5; a possible D gene is TRBD2 (6 bases). CDR3 length equals 14 residues. Germline loops: CDR1 LNHDA, CDR2 SQIVND (reference sequence). V gave up 5 bases and J gave up 5 bases, with 15 bases separating them. The CDR3: CASSGGAGRETQYF. CDR3 nucleotides: TGTGCCAGTAGTGGAGGTGCAGGGAGGGAGACCCAGTACTTC. Full variable domain (rest looked up from reference TRBV19 and TRBJ2-5): DGGITQSPKYLFRKEGQNVTLSCEQNLNHDAMYWYRQDPGQGLRLIYYSQIVNDFQKGDIAEGYSVSREKKESFPLTVTSAQKNPTAFYLCASSGGAGRETQYFGPGTRLLVL.

The V gene is TRBV18, the J gene TRBJ2-7, with D uncertain. Per the germline V gene, CDR1 is KGHSH and CDR2 is LQKENI. The CDR3 is made up of 16 amino acids. V lost 3 bases to trimming and J lost 11 bases, with 26 bases between them. CDR3 sequence (DNA): TGTGCCAGCTCACCTTCGTCGGGTGTGCCGGGTGCGAGCAAGTACTTC. Translating it yields CASSPSSGVPGASKYF.

The V gene is TRBV7-3, the J gene TRBJ1-1, with 10 bases aligning to TRBD1. With 4 bases clipped from V and 5 bases from J, the junction kept 4 bases outside the gene matches. In germline, CDR1 is SGHTA, CDR2 FQGTGA. The CDR3 length is 14 residues. This CDR3 is CASSSTGGTTEAFF. CDR3 bases: TGTGCCAGCAGCTCGACAGGGGGCACTACTGAAGCTTTCTTT. The full variable domain, completed using reference TRBV7-3 and TRBJ1-1, is GAGVSQTPSNKVTEKGKYVELRCDPISGHTALYWYRQSLGQGPEFLIYFQGTGAADDSGLPNDRFFAVRPEGSVSTLKIQRTERGDSAVYLCASSSTGGTTEAFFGQGTRLTVV.

This sequence joins TRBV6-4 and TRBJ2-2; a weak D match, TRBD1 (6 bases). V lost 6 bases, J lost 3 bases, and 14 bases lay in between. The CDR3 runs 15 residues. Germline V CDR1 and CDR2: MRHNA, SNTAGT. The CDR3 is CASRTGPGHTGELFF. The CDR3 coding sequence is TGTGCCAGCAGGACAGGTCCGGGTCACACCGGGGAGCTGTTTTTT.

The chain combines TRBV2 with TRBJ1-4; 7 bases are shared with TRBD1. V trimming: 5 bases; J trimming: 4 bases; junction bases outside the gene matches: 4. This CDR3 region has 14 residues. CDR1 is SNHLY, CDR2 FYNNEI, per germline. CDR3 sequence (DNA): TGTGCCAGCAGTTCGACAGGGTATAATGAAAAACTGTTTTTT. Its translation: CASSSTGYNEKLFF.

This rearrangement joins TRBV5-1 to TRBJ2-7; a possible D gene is TRBD1 (6 bases). The CDR3 has 14 amino acids. The V end lost 4 bases, the J end lost 1 base, and 12 bases lay between the germline ends. Germline loops: CDR1 SGHRS, CDR2 YFSETQ. This CDR3 is CASSKQQGSYEQYF. Written as DNA, the CDR3 is TGCGCCAGCAGCAAACAACAGGGTTCCTACGAGCAGTACTTC.

This clone was picked up one time. The J gene is TRBJ2-5, the V gene TRBV5-4; tentatively, D is TRBD1 (6 bases). The V gene lost 2 bases and the J gene lost 5 bases, with 13 bases spanning the gap. The CDR3 is 14 residues long. Germline lookup yields CDR1 SGHNT and CDR2 YYREEE (reference sequence). Here the CDR3 reads CASSFQGTGETQYF. The CDR3 DNA reads as TGTGCCAGCAGCTTCCAGGGTACAGGGGAGACCCAGTACTTC.

The genes are TRBV5-4 and TRBJ2-1, with D possibly matching TRBD1 (5 bases). CDR1 is SGHNT and CDR2 is YYREEE in the germline V gene (reference sequence). V was clipped by 0 bases and J by 8 bases, with 15 bases between them. The CDR3 loop spans 15 amino acids. As DNA, the CDR3 is TGTGCCAGCAGCTTGGTTCAAGGGGCCCCATATGAGCAGTTCTTC. Amino acids: CASSLVQGAPYEQFF.

The CDR3 spells CASSAGGLADTDTQYF. The CDR3 coding sequence is TGTGCCAGCAGCGCTGGGGGACTAGCGGATACAGATACGCAGTATTTT. This sequence joins TRBV13 and TRBJ2-3; TRBD2 aligns across 11 bases. This CDR3 comprises 16 residues. CDR1 PRHDT and CDR2 FYEKMQ come from the germline V gene (reference sequence). After removal of 5 bases from V and 3 bases from J, the junction contained 7 bases not matched to a gene. Supplemented by reference TRBV13 and TRBJ2-3, the full variable domain reads AAGVIQSPRHLIKEKRETATLKCYPIPRHDTVYWYQQGPGQDPQFLISFYEKMQSDKGSIPDRFSAQQFSDYHSELNMSSLELGDSALYFCASSAGGLADTDTQYFGPGTRLTVL.

This clone was seen a handful of times. The V gene is TRBV6-6, the J gene TRBJ1-1, with a tentative D call TRBD1 (5 bases). Germline-derived CDR1 and CDR2 are MNHNY and SVGAGI (reference sequence). V lost 6 bases and J 4 bases, leaving 12 bases between the germline ends. This CDR3 region has 13 residues. CDR3 region: CASREQAVTEAFF. The CDR3, as DNA: TGTGCCAGCAGGGAACAGGCGGTCACTGAAGCTTTCTTT.